This T cell receptor beta chain is from a study of shared clonotypes between healthy human individuals. Using immunoSEQ multiplex PCR, the repertoire was profiled, and TCRdb retains in-frame clones only, with some absent. The data hold some 2 million clones, with about 95% observed a single time. In the naive CD8 group, cells lacked CD45RO and were positively selected for CCR7, so terminally differentiated effector memory CD45RA+ cells were left out. This TCR derives from a man between 18 and 29 years old in good health. Sequencing input: naive CD8+ T cells sorted from blood.

The CDR3: CASSSWIARSYNEQFF. DNA of the CDR3: TGTGCCAGTAGTAGTTGGATAGCACGCTCCTACAATGAGCAGTTCTTC. V and J are TRBV19 and TRBJ2-1; D remains ambiguous. The CDR3 is 16 residues long. CDR1 LNHDA and CDR2 SQIVND come from the germline V gene (reference sequence). Trimming shortened V by 4 bases and J by 0 bases, and 13 bases separated the two germline ends. Looking up the rest from reference TRBV19 and TRBJ2-1 gives the full variable domain: DGGITQSPKYLFRKEGQNVTLSCEQNLNHDAMYWYRQDPGQGLRLIYYSQIVNDFQKGDIAEGYSVSREKKESFPLTVTSAQKNPTAFYLCASSSWIARSYNEQFFGPGTRLTVL.